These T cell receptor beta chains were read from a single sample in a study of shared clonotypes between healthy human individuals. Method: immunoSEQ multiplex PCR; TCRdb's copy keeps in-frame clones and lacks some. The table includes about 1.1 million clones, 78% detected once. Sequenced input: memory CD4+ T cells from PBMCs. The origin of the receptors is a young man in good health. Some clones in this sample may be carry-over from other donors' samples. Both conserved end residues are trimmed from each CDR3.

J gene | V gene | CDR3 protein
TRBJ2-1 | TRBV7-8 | ASRPHEDNEQF
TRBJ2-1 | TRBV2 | AGSRELNEQF
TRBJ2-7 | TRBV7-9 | ASSLVKIPYEQY
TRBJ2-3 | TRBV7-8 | ASSPIADTQY
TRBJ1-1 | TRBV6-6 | ASSPGQGMNTEAF
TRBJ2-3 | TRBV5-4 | ASSTDNPGGTDTQY
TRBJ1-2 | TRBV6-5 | ASSPTGIYGYT
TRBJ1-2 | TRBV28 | ASSLSLQGRRQDGYT
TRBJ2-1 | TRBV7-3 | ASSPGRSVYNEQF
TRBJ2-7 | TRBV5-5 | ASSLAMASGSYEQY
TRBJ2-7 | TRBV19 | ASSPGRVGNEQY
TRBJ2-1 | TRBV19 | ASRGGLLNNEQF
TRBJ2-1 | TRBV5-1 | ASSLEGSYNEQF
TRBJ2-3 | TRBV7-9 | AGGLAGPTDTQY
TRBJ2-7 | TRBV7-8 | ASSLEAGFSYEQY
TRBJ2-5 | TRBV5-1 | ASSLGDYGAETQY
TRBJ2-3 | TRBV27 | ASSSTRRGGTQY
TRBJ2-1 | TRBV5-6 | ASSTSVYSNEQF
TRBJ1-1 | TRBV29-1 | SVETPGGSTEAF
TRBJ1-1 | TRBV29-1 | SVDRHLNTEAF
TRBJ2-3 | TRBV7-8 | ASSSGTGEDTQY
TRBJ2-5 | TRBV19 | ASSIDRGETQY
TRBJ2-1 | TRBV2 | ASSLLGGAAYNEQF
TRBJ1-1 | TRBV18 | ASSTLPLAGRGTEAF
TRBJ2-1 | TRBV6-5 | ASGSRASSYNEQF
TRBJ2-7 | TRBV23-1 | ASSHLTGTGSSYEQY
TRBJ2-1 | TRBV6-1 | ASSASGEWNEQF
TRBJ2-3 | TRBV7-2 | ASAGRGDDTQY
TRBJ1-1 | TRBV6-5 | ASSYGRGTEAF
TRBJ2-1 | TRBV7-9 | ASSLLSAEQF
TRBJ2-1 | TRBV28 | ASSSPSNSLAPHNEQF
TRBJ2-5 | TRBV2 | ASSEGTGVQETQY
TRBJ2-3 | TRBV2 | ASGRSLTSTDTQY
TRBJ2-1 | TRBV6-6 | ASSPPGYNEQF
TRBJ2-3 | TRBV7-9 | ASSLAGLAGGTDTQY
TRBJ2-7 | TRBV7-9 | ASTSAGGPYEQY
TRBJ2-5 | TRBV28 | ASSLSYGETQY
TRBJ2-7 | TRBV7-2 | ASSPGPGRSEQY
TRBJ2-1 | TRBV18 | ASSPRGTSGRDEQF
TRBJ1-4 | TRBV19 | ASSKRQGPVGEKLF
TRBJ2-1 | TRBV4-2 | ASSQEAAGSRGEQF
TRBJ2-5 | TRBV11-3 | ASSLGPGDQETQY
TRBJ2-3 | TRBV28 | ASSSLAGGGDTQY
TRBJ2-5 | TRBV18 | ASSRVEGSYQETQY
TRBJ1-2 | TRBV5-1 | ASSLVGQGQGYT
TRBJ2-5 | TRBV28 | ASSPFSQETQY
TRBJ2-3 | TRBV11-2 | ASSLGAASTDTQY
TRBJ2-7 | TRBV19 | ASSPLGTGQDEQY
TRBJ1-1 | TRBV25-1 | ASSAQGQNTEAF
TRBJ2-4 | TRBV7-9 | ASSPRGVDGEVC
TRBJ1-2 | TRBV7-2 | ASSLALARGHGYT